This T cell receptor (beta chain) was obtained from a study of T cell repertoires in cytomegalovirus infection. MiXCR was run by TCRdb on the reads, yielding one entry per CDR3 protein. The sample consists of over 120,000 distinct CDR3 sequences, around 32% of them appearing once. A few counts support this clonotype. Its antigen remains unknown. This clonotype originated in a human donor in good health (CMV status not recorded). Some clones in this sample may be carry-over from other donors' samples. The sequencing used CD8+ T cells from cultured PBMCs, collected from culture after CMV antigen stimulation.

The CDR3 DNA sequence: TGTGCCAGCAGCTTTGGGACGACGAACACCGGGGAGCTGTTTTTT. This codes for CASSFGTTNTGELFF. The V call is TRBV7-3, the J call TRBJ2-2; tentatively, D is TRBD1 or TRBD2 (5 bases each). Trimming pared 3 bases from V and 0 bases from J, leaving 8 bases between. The CDR3 is 15 residues long. Germline CDR1 is SGHTA and CDR2 is FQGTGA.